These 18 T cell receptor beta chains came from one sample sequenced in a study of blood T cell repertoires in COVID-19. The assay was immunoSEQ multiplex PCR, and TCRdb's table has in-frame clones only and misses some. This table holds 160,000 or so clones, approximately 79% found once. Sequencing was performed on peripheral blood. These receptor sequences come from a woman aged 55-70 years with COVID-19, enrolled during active disease.

CDR3 protein: CASSLRSQGRDEQFF. Written as DNA, the CDR3 is TGCGCCAGCAGCTTGAGGAGTCAGGGGAGAGATGAGCAGTTCTTC. V is TRBV5-1 and J is TRBJ2-1, with D tentatively TRBD1 (6 bases). Germline V gene lookup returns CDR1 SGHRS and CDR2 YFSETQ. V was shortened by 1 base and J by 8 bases, with 16 bases between the two germline ends. The CDR3 runs 15 residues.

The J gene is TRBJ1-2, the V gene TRBV27; D is unclear. Germline lookup yields CDR1 MNHEY and CDR2 SMNVEV (reference sequence). Trimming took off 1 base at V and 8 bases at J, with 20 bases between the two ends. The CDR3 is made up of 16 amino acids. In nucleotides, the CDR3 is TGTGCCAGCAGTTTATTTGGCCAGGCTGCCCTTTGGGGCTACACCTTC. Encoded protein: CASSLFGQAALWGYTF.

V usage is TRBV11-2 and J usage is TRBJ2-1; 16 bases are a match to TRBD2. The germline V gene has CDR1 SGHAT and CDR2 FQNNGV. This CDR3 contains 18 residues. The ends lost 5 bases at V and 7 bases at J; junction bases unmatched: 11. In DNA, the CDR3 is TGTGCCAGCAGCACTTCCGGGACTAGCGGGAGGGCGCATAATGAGCAGTTCTTC. This sequence encodes CASSTSGTSGRAHNEQFF.

The rearrangement joins TRBV7-3 to TRBJ2-3, with a possible D match to TRBD1 (6 bases). There are 14 residues in the CDR3. V was cut by 0 bases and J by 5 bases, with 9 bases left in between. Per germline, CDR1 SGHTA and CDR2 FQGTGA. The CDR3 sequence: CASSLTGGIDTQYF. DNA for the CDR3: TGTGCCAGCAGCTTAACAGGGGGAATAGATACGCAGTATTTT.

The chain joins TRBV30 to TRBJ2-2, with D possibly being TRBD2 (6 bases). Germline assignment: CDR1 GTSNPN and CDR2 SVGIG (reference sequence). Trimming stripped 8 bases from V and 4 bases from J, with 11 bases between. The CDR3 loop spans 12 amino acids. The CDR3 is CARDSFTGELFF. The CDR3 nucleotides are TGTGCCCGGGACTCCTTCACCGGGGAGCTGTTTTTT.

This CDR3 is CSSAANPSYNEQFF. The CDR3 DNA reads as TGCAGCTCTGCCGCGAATCCTTCCTACAATGAGCAGTTCTTC. The rearrangement joins TRBV29-1 to TRBJ2-1, with D uncertain. The CDR3 is made up of 14 amino acids. Germline values: CDR1 SQVTM, CDR2 ANQGSEA. V was pared by 8 bases and J by 1 base, with 15 bases between.

V is TRBV19 and J is TRBJ1-1; 7 nucleotides line up with TRBD1. The CDR3 runs 14 residues. V gave up 6 bases and J gave up 1 base; unmatched junction bases: 5. Germline V lookup: CDR1 LNHDA, CDR2 SQIVND (reference sequence). CDR3 sequence reads: CASREQGKNTEAFF. CDR3 in DNA: TGTGCCAGTAGAGAACAGGGGAAGAACACTGAAGCTTTCTTT. The full variable domain, its missing parts supplied by reference TRBV19 and TRBJ1-1, is DGGITQSPKYLFRKEGQNVTLSCEQNLNHDAMYWYRQDPGQGLRLIYYSQIVNDFQKGDIAEGYSVSREKKESFPLTVTSAQKNPTAFYLCASREQGKNTEAFFGQGTRLTVV.

This clone was picked up many times. This rearrangement joins TRBV10-2 to TRBJ1-1; 8 positions match TRBD1. After removal of 6 bases from V and 6 bases from J, the junction contained 9 bases not matched to a gene. Germline V gives CDR1 WSHSY, CDR2 SAAADI. The CDR3 length is 14 residues. CDR3 region: CASSLRGRGAEAFF. In nucleotides, the CDR3 is TGCGCCAGCAGCCTCAGGGGGCGCGGAGCTGAAGCTTTCTTT.

The chain joins TRBV9 to TRBJ2-5; TRBD1 matches 8 bases. Germline values: CDR1 SGDLS, CDR2 YYNGEE. Unmatched junction bases numbered 6, after V lost 3 bases and J lost 8 bases. This CDR3 has 13 residues. CDR3 protein: CASSEQGGYTQYF. CDR3 nucleotide sequence: TGTGCCAGCAGCGAACAGGGGGGCTATACCCAGTACTTC.

This chain joins TRBV6-5 and TRBJ1-1; 8 nucleotides line up with TRBD1. There are 14 residues in the CDR3. Per the germline V gene, CDR1 is MNHEY and CDR2 is SVGAGI. Trimming cost V 0 bases and J 4 bases; bases outside gene matches: 1. The CDR3 region has the DNA TGTGCCAGCAGTTACTCCGGGACAGGCACTGAAGCTTTCTTT. Its translation: CASSYSGTGTEAFF.

The rearrangement joins TRBV5-1 to TRBJ2-5; unclear D gene. Looked up from germline, CDR1 is SGHRS and CDR2 is YFSETQ. CDR3 length: 13 residues. The germline V and J ends were trimmed by 2 bases and 5 bases, with 10 bases remaining between them. Here the CDR3 DNA reads TGCGCCAGCAGCTTCTCTATGTCGGAGACCCAGTACTTC. Residues: CASSFSMSETQYF.

A single count supports this clone. The chain has TRBV5-6 and TRBJ2-1; D may be TRBD2 (6 bases). CDR1 is SGHDT, CDR2 YYEEEE, per germline. The CDR3 has 16 residues. V dropped 0 bases and J dropped 6 bases, with 16 bases sitting between them. CDR3 sequence (DNA): TGTGCCAGCAGCTTGGGGTTCGGGGGATTCTCCAATGAGCAGTTCTTC. Translation: CASSLGFGGFSNEQFF.

J is TRBJ2-3 and V is TRBV7-8; 15 bases match TRBD2. CDR1 and CDR2 (germline): SGHVS, FQNEAQ. Trimming cost V 5 bases and J 0 bases; bases outside gene matches: 21. This CDR3 has 23 residues. In DNA, the CDR3 is TGTGCCAGCAGCCGTAAGAAATCACCGGGACTAGCGGGAGGATCCCCTAGCACAGATACGCAGTATTTT. This encodes CASSRKKSPGLAGGSPSTDTQYF.

The rearrangement joins TRBV4-1 to TRBJ1-5; D is unclear. CDR3 length: 17 amino acids. Trimming shortened V by 0 bases and J by 3 bases, and 15 bases separated the two germline ends. Germline assignment: CDR1 MGHRA and CDR2 YSYEKL. Here the CDR3 DNA reads TGCGCCAGCAGCCAAGAAACTGCCGTCTTGTCCAATCAGCCCCAGCATTTT. This codes for CASSQETAVLSNQPQHF.

The rearrangement uses TRBV10-1 and TRBJ2-3, with D possibly matching TRBD1 (6 bases). V lost 2 bases, J lost 4 bases, and 7 bases lay in between. CDR1 and CDR2 (germline): WNHNN, SYGVQD (reference sequence). This CDR3 region has 13 residues. CDR3 protein: CASSEGQSDTQYF. The CDR3, as DNA: TGCGCCAGCAGTGAGGGACAGTCAGATACGCAGTATTTT.

The chain recombines TRBV7-8 with TRBJ2-1; TRBD2 agrees at 11 bases. V dropped 5 bases and J dropped 4; count of bases not matched to a gene: 10. This CDR3 is 17 amino acids long. CDR1 and CDR2 from the germline V gene are SGHVS and FQNEAQ. The CDR3 loop reads CASSPLGLAGGYNEQFF. DNA of the CDR3: TGTGCCAGCAGCCCATTGGGCCTAGCGGGGGGATACAATGAGCAGTTCTTC.

This clone has only one observation. The V and J genes are TRBV2 and TRBJ2-7; the match to TRBD2 covers 7 bases. Trimming at V came to 4 bases and at J to 6 bases, leaving 6 bases not matched to a gene. There are 13 residues in the CDR3. The germline V gene encodes CDR1 SNHLY and CDR2 FYNNEI. The CDR3 coding sequence is TGTGCCAGCAGTGTAACGGGGGAGGGCGAGCAGTACTTC. It translates to CASSVTGEGEQYF. The full variable domain, rest sourced from reference TRBV2 and TRBJ2-7, is EPEVTQTPSHQVTQMGQEVILRCVPISNHLYFYWYRQILGQKVEFLVSFYNNEISEKSEIFDDQFSVERPDGSNFTLKIRSTKLEDSAMYFCASSVTGEGEQYFGPGTRLTVT.

The V and J genes are TRBV2 and TRBJ1-4, with TRBD1 matching over 11 bases. V gave up 6 bases and J gave up 8 bases; unmatched junction bases: 8. Germline V CDR1 and CDR2: SNHLY, FYNNEI. This CDR3 contains 15 residues. The CDR3 nucleotides read TGTGCCAGCAGCCTGGGACAGGGGGAAGGGGAAAAACTGTTTTTT. It is translated as CASSLGQGEGEKLFF.